Listed below are T cell receptor beta chains from one sample, sequenced in a study of T cells in narcolepsy. Data came from immunoSEQ multiplex PCR; TCRdb stores just in-frame clones and leaves some out. This table holds tens of thousands of clones, about three quarters found once. The sequenced sample was CD45RA- memory CD4+ T cells from PBMCs. These receptors all stem from a human donor with narcolepsy. CDR3s include the opening cysteine and the closing phenylalanine or tryptophan. The order of the fields is clone size, D gene, V gene, J gene, CDR3 DNA, CDR3 protein. A D gene is named only where the DNA matches it firmly. Clone size appears in some rows only: once, few, many, or a class for an expanded clone.

>once|NA|TRBV7-6|TRBJ1-2
TGTGCCAGCAGCCCGGGCCCGGGGGAGAAGGGTGGCTACACCTTC
CASSPGPGEKGGYTF
>NA|NA|TRBV9|TRBJ2-2
TGTGCCAGCAGCGTAGGGAACACCGGGGAGCTGTTTTTT
CASSVGNTGELFF
>NA|NA|TRBV6-6|TRBJ1-1
TGTGCCAGCAGTTACGAAGGGCCGCCGGGTGAAGCTTTCTTT
CASSYEGPPGEAFF
>NA|NA|TRBV10-1|TRBJ2-3
TGCGCCAGCAGTGAGTCGATCCCGGGGAGCACAGATACGCAGTATTTT
CASSESIPGSTDTQYF
>NA|NA|TRBV19|TRBJ1-2
TGTGCCAGTAGTGGTCTATATGGCTACACCTTC
CASSGLYGYTF
>NA|TRBD1|TRBV10-3|TRBJ1-5
TGTGCCATCGCTCGACAGGGGGCAGATCAGCCCCAGCATTTT
CAIARQGADQPQHF
>few|NA|TRBV14|TRBJ1-1
TGTGCCAGCAGCCAAGATTCTTATCTGGAAGCTTTCTTT
CASSQDSYLEAFF
>NA|NA|TRBV19|TRBJ2-5
TGTGCCAGTAGTATAGGACCCGCCCGGGAGACCCAGTACTTC
CASSIGPARETQYF
>NA|TRBD1|TRBV30|TRBJ1-5
TGTGCCTGGAGGAGACAGGGGGGCAATCAGCCCCAGCATTTT
CAWRRQGGNQPQHF
>NA|NA|TRBV7-2|TRBJ1-6
TGTGCCAGCAGCTTAGCGATCTGGGGGACTTTCCCCAATTCACCCCTCCACTTT
CASSLAIWGTFPNSPLHF
>NA|TRBD2|TRBV6-5|TRBJ2-2
TGTGCCAGCACCGGAGTTAGCGGGGGAGCCGGGGAGCTGTTTTTT
CASTGVSGGAGELFF
>NA|TRBD1|TRBV7-9|TRBJ2-1
TGTGCCAGCAGCTTGACAGGGGCCTTCTACAATGAGCAGTTCTTC
CASSLTGAFYNEQFF
>NA|NA|TRBV5-4|TRBJ2-7
TGTGCCAGCAGCTTGGTTGGACCCTCCCTCGAGCAGTACTTC
CASSLVGPSLEQYF
>NA|TRBD1|TRBV29-1|TRBJ2-3
TGCAGCGTTGACGGAGGGACAGGGGGTAGAGTAGATACGCAGTATTTT
CSVDGGTGGRVDTQYF
>NA|TRBD2|TRBV7-3|TRBJ2-1
TGTGCCAGCAGCCCCCGAGCGGGAGGGAGCGGTGAGCAGTTCTTC
CASSPRAGGSGEQFF
>NA|NA|TRBV7-9|TRBJ2-1
TGTGCCAGCAGCTTCCTCACAGGGAACCACAATGAGCAGTTCTTC
CASSFLTGNHNEQFF
>once|NA|TRBV29-1|TRBJ2-5
TGCAGCGTTTCGTGGTTAGAGACCCAGTACTTC
CSVSWLETQYF
>NA|NA|TRBV5-6|TRBJ1-6
TGTGCCAGCAGCTTGCAGGATTCACCCCTCCACTTT
CASSLQDSPLHF
>NA|NA|TRBV5-6|TRBJ2-7
TGTGCCAGCAGCTTGATTACAGGCTACGAGCAGTACTTC
CASSLITGYEQYF
>NA|NA|TRBV5-1|TRBJ1-2
TGCGCCAGCAGCCAACGGGACACTGGCTACACCTTC
CASSQRDTGYTF
>few|NA|TRBV5-1|TRBJ1-2
TGCGCCAGCAGCTACCAAACTAACTATGGCTACACCTTC
CASSYQTNYGYTF
>NA|TRBD2|TRBV19|TRBJ2-1
TGTGCCAGTAGTACCCGAAGCGGGAGGGCCGGCGATGAGCAGTTCTTC
CASSTRSGRAGDEQFF
>few|NA|TRBV25-1|TRBJ2-7
TGTGCCAGCAGTGGGTTATACGAGCAGTACTTC
CASSGLYEQYF
>NA|NA|TRBV7-9|TRBJ2-3
TGTGCCAGCAGCCCCCAACGAGGTCGGACGCAGTATTTT
CASSPQRGRTQYF
>NA|TRBD2|TRBV29-1|TRBJ2-3
TGCAGCGTTGACGGAGGACTAGCGGAAAGCACAGATACGCAGTATTTT
CSVDGGLAESTDTQYF
>few|TRBD2|TRBV6-1|TRBJ2-3
TGTGCCAGCAGTGAAGCGACTAGCGGGGTCACGCAGTATTTT
CASSEATSGVTQYF
>NA|NA|TRBV6-5|TRBJ1-4
TGTGCCAGCAGTTATAGCGGGGAGAATGAAAAACTGTTTTTT
CASSYSGENEKLFF
>NA|TRBD1|TRBV5-5|TRBJ1-2
TGTGCCAGCAGCCCTCATGGGGGACAGGACTATGGCTACACCTTC
CASSPHGGQDYGYTF
>NA|TRBD2|TRBV5-6|TRBJ2-7
TGTGCCAGCAGCTTAGGACTAGCGGGAGGAGAAGAGCAGTACTTC
CASSLGLAGGEEQYF
>few|TRBD2|TRBV27|TRBJ2-6
TGTGCCAGCAGTTTCCGGGGGGGAGGACTCTTATCTGGGGCCAACGTCCTGACTTTC
CASSFRGGGLLSGANVLTF
>NA|TRBD1|TRBV11-2|TRBJ1-2
TGTGCCAGCAGCTTAGCTGGGACAGGGAAGGGCTACACCTTC
CASSLAGTGKGYTF
>NA|TRBD2|TRBV10-3|TRBJ2-5
TGTGCCATCAGTGAGTCGGTAGCGGGGGACCAAGAGACCCAGTACTTC
CAISESVAGDQETQYF
>NA|NA|TRBV5-1|TRBJ2-2
TGCGCCAGCAGAATTGTACTCAACACCGGGGAGCTGTTTTTT
CASRIVLNTGELFF
>NA|NA|TRBV6-4|TRBJ1-1
TGTGCCAGCAGTGACTCGAGTCGGGGCACTGAAGCTTTCTTT
CASSDSSRGTEAFF
>NA|TRBD1|TRBV30|TRBJ1-4
TGTGCCTGTTCAGGGGGCTTCGATGAAAAACTGTTTTTT
CACSGGFDEKLFF
>NA|TRBD1|TRBV11-2|TRBJ1-5
TGTGCCAGCAGCCCAGGGACAGGGGTCTATCAGCCCCAGCATTTT
CASSPGTGVYQPQHF
>NA|NA|TRBV2|TRBJ1-6
TGTGCCAATCGCCGGGACGGTAATTCACCCCTCCACTTT
CANRRDGNSPLHF
>few|NA|TRBV15|TRBJ1-3
TGTGCCACCAGCAGCGAACAGGTGCCAGGAAACACCATATATTTT
CATSSEQVPGNTIYF
>NA|NA|TRBV6-1|TRBJ2-4
TGTGCCAGCAGTGGAACGAACTTACAGTACTTC
CASSGTNLQYF
>NA|NA|TRBV25-1|TRBJ1-6
TGTGCCAGCAGCCCGGAGGCAGGGAGTTCACCCCTCCACTTT
CASSPEAGSSPLHF
>NA|NA|TRBV10-2|TRBJ1-1
TGCGCCGGCGGTGAGGGGAACACTGAAGCTTTCTTT
CAGGEGNTEAFF
>NA|TRBD2|TRBV4-1|TRBJ2-7
TGCGCCAGCAGCCGAGACGGGGGGTCGAAACCCTACGAGCAGTACTTC
CASSRDGGSKPYEQYF
>NA|NA|TRBV4-2|TRBJ2-5
TGTGCCAGCAGCCAAGATCTTCCCAGCCTCTTAATAAAGACCCAGTACTTC
CASSQDLPSLLIKTQYF
>NA|NA|TRBV11-1|TRBJ2-1
TGTGCCAGCAGCTTATTAGAGGGGGTTGAGCAGTTCTTC
CASSLLEGVEQFF
>NA|TRBD2|TRBV6-1|TRBJ2-7
TGTGCCAGCAGTGTTAGCGGGAGGGCCCCCTACGAGCAGTACTTC
CASSVSGRAPYEQYF
>once|NA|TRBV6-6|TRBJ2-1
TGTGCCAGCACTCCCGGGTCAGGTTTCAATGAGCAGTTCTTC
CASTPGSGFNEQFF
>NA|NA|TRBV5-6|TRBJ1-1
TGTGCCAGCAGCCCTATTGGTCGAGAAGCTTTCTTT
CASSPIGREAFF
>NA|NA|TRBV4-1|TRBJ1-5
TGCGCCAGCGGCGGGACAAAAAATCAGCCCCAGCATTTT
CASGGTKNQPQHF
>NA|NA|TRBV10-3|TRBJ1-1
TGTGCCATCAGTGAGGGAGGGAACACTGAAGCTTTCTTT
CAISEGGNTEAFF
>NA|NA|TRBV28|TRBJ1-2
TGTGCCAGCAGCCCCCTCGGGGGCCGGGGAGGCTACACCTTC
CASSPLGGRGGYTF